The 24 T cell receptor beta chains below all came from one sample that was sequenced in a study of blood T cell repertoires in COVID-19. Some clones are missing from TCRdb's copy, which holds only in-frame ones; the method was immunoSEQ multiplex PCR. The table includes roughly 360,000 clones, 80% to 90% detected once. Sequencing input: PBMCs or T cells enriched from blood (not recorded which). The receptor source for this set is a man aged 30-40 years who had recovered from COVID-19.

The V and J genes are TRBV6-5 and TRBJ1-2; TRBD1 matches 8 bases. CDR1 is MNHEY, CDR2 SVGAGI, per germline. The V and J ends lost 2 bases and 7 bases, in that order; junction bases with no gene match: 3. The CDR3 covers 13 residues. The CDR3 loop is CASSYTGGSGYTF. In DNA form, the CDR3 reads TGTGCCAGCAGTTACACAGGGGGTTCTGGCTACACCTTC.

J is TRBJ1-1 and V is TRBV27; 8 bases are shared with TRBD1. CDR3 length: 15 amino acids. The germline V gene has CDR1 MNHEY and CDR2 SMNVEV (reference sequence). V trimming: 5 bases; J trimming: 4 bases; junction bases outside the gene matches: 9. The CDR3 nucleotides read TGTGCCAGCAGTCTAAGACAGGGGCGGACCACTGAAGCTTTCTTT. Amino acids: CASSLRQGRTTEAFF.

CDR3 loop: CASGQGTGNANYGYTF. In nucleotides, the CDR3 is TGTGCTAGTGGCCAAGGGACAGGGAACGCTAACTATGGCTACACCTTC. V is TRBV12-5 and J is TRBJ1-2; 9 positions match TRBD1. CDR3 length equals 16 residues. CDR1 is LGHNT, CDR2 FRNRAP, per germline. V shed 6 bases, J shed 0 bases, and the junction held 8 bases outside the gene matches.

This clone has a single count. This chain uses TRBV20-1 with TRBJ1-2; D ambiguous. The germline gives CDR1 DFQATT, CDR2 SNEGSKA (reference sequence). The CDR3 totals 11 residues. The V gene lost 5 bases and the J gene lost 7 bases, with 11 bases spanning the gap. The CDR3 nucleotides read TGCAGTGCTCCTAGCGGGTTTGGCTACACCTTC. This encodes CSAPSGFGYTF.

The chain recombines TRBV14 with TRBJ2-1; D perhaps matches TRBD2 (6 bases). The CDR3 has 11 amino acids. V was trimmed by 4 bases and J by 9 bases, leaving 7 bases between them. Germline CDR1 SGHDN, CDR2 FVKESK. CDR3 protein: CASSRRGEQFF. The CDR3 DNA is TGTGCCAGCAGCCGGAGGGGTGAGCAGTTCTTC.

This clone has just a few counts. The chain links TRBV7-9 to TRBJ1-1, with 10 bases fitting TRBD1. In germline, CDR1 is SEHNR, CDR2 FQNEAQ (reference sequence). V lost 5 bases and J lost 5; bases outside the gene matches: 8. The CDR3 totals 15 residues. The CDR3 DNA sequence: TGTGCCAGCAGCCCACTAGGACAGGGGGGGACTGAAGCTTTCTTT. This translates into CASSPLGQGGTEAFF.

The chain is built from TRBV5-1 and TRBJ2-7, with TRBD1 matching over 9 bases. The J segment lost 4 bases and the V segment lost 4 bases, leaving 3 bases of the junction unmatched. The germline gives CDR1 SGHRS, CDR2 YFSETQ. The length of the CDR3 is 13 residues. The CDR3 loop reads CASSLTGGYEQYF. In DNA form, the CDR3 reads TGCGCCAGCAGCCTGACAGGGGGGTACGAGCAGTACTTC.

CDR3 DNA sequence: TGCGCCAGCAGCCAAGATTCCCAAACAACTAATGAAAAACTGTTTTTT. Translated: CASSQDSQTTNEKLFF. The chain carries TRBV4-1 and TRBJ1-4; D gene uncertain. The V end lost 0 bases, the J end lost 0 bases, and 8 bases lay between the germline ends. The CDR3 runs 16 residues. Germline V lookup: CDR1 MGHRA, CDR2 YSYEKL.

The chain carries TRBV7-9 and TRBJ1-4; TRBD1 matches 7 bases. The CDR3 loop spans 17 amino acids. Germline V lookup: CDR1 SEHNR, CDR2 FQNEAQ (reference sequence). V dropped 4 bases and J dropped 0; count of bases not matched to a gene: 8. The CDR3 bases are TGTGCCAGCAGCTCCGGCGGGACAGCGACAACTAATGAAAAACTGTTTTTT. Amino acid sequence: CASSSGGTATTNEKLFF.

The chain joins TRBV5-1 to TRBJ2-7, with 7 nucleotides matching TRBD1. J lost 3 bases, V lost 0 bases, and 6 bases had no gene match. Germline CDR1 and CDR2: SGHRS and YFSETQ. This CDR3 has 15 amino acids. The CDR3: CASSLGPGQSYEQYF. In DNA, the CDR3 is TGCGCCAGCAGCTTGGGACCGGGACAGAGCTACGAGCAGTACTTC.

The V and J genes are TRBV6-5 and TRBJ2-3; no firm D call. Germline-derived CDR1 and CDR2 are MNHEY and SVGAGI. Between the trimmed V and J ends, which lost 4 bases and 4 bases, there was a span of 9 bases. The length of the CDR3 is 13 residues. The CDR3 loop is CASSSPYSDTQYF. The CDR3 DNA follows: TGTGCCAGCAGTTCCCCGTACTCAGATACGCAGTATTTT.

The J gene is TRBJ1-3, the V gene TRBV19; D is unclear. This CDR3 is 13 amino acids long. CDR1 is LNHDA, CDR2 SQIVND, per germline (reference sequence). The germline V and J ends were trimmed by 7 bases and 4 bases, with 11 bases remaining between them. CDR3 protein: CASTPGKGNTIYF. The CDR3 nucleotides read TGTGCCAGTACGCCAGGCAAGGGAAACACCATATATTTT.

The chain combines TRBV7-9 with TRBJ2-1; tentatively, D is TRBD2 (6 bases). CDR3 length: 15 amino acids. Trimming took 5 bases from V and 7 from J, leaving 18 bases between them. Per germline, CDR1 SEHNR and CDR2 FQNEAQ (reference sequence). This CDR3 reads CASSTGGPSSNEQFF. The CDR3 region has the DNA TGTGCCAGCAGCACCGGAGGGCCCTCTTCAAATGAGCAGTTCTTC.

V is TRBV3-1 (or the pseudogene TRBV3-2) and J is TRBJ1-6; tentatively, D is TRBD1 (6 bases). Germline assignment: CDR1 LGHDT and CDR2 YNNKEL (reference sequence). V lost 6 bases, J lost 6 bases, and 15 bases lay in between. The CDR3 covers 15 residues. CDR3: CASRLTGTPNSPLHF. The CDR3 bases are TGTGCCAGCAGGTTAACAGGGACGCCTAATTCACCCCTCCACTTT.

The rearrangement links TRBV19 to TRBJ2-1; the D gene is possibly TRBD1 (6 bases). Looked up from germline, CDR1 is LNHDA and CDR2 is SQIVND (reference sequence). The CDR3 contains 12 residues. V was cut by 10 bases and J by 4 bases, with 11 bases left in between. The CDR3 sequence is CAIADSYNEQFF. The CDR3 nucleotides read TGTGCCATTGCGGACAGTTACAATGAGCAGTTCTTC. The full variable domain, in which reference TRBV19 and TRBJ2-1 provide the parts outside the CDR3, is DGGITQSPKYLFRKEGQNVTLSCEQNLNHDAMYWYRQDPGQGLRLIYYSQIVNDFQKGDIAEGYSVSREKKESFPLTVTSAQKNPTAFYLCAIADSYNEQFFGPGTRLTVL.

Comments on this clone: The junction and the germline gene differ at one end; a read error may be behind it. The chain recombines TRBV2 with TRBJ2-1; the D gene is possibly TRBD1 (6 bases). The CDR3 runs to 11 residues. CDR1 is SNHLY, CDR2 FYNNEI, per germline. The CDR3 spells CASSTTGDKIF. The CDR3 DNA is TGTGCCAGCAGTACTACTGGGGACAAGATCTTC.

The table lists this clone with a few counts. The chain links TRBV12-3 or TRBV12-4 to TRBJ1-1; no firm D call. V was cut by 5 bases and J by 0 bases, with 4 bases left in between. There are 12 residues in the CDR3. The CDR3 DNA sequence: TGTGCCAGCAGTCCTATGAACACTGAAGCTTTCTTT. Translating it yields CASSPMNTEAFF.

The chain joins TRBV4-1 to TRBJ1-1; tentatively, D is TRBD1 (5 bases). The CDR3 runs 13 residues. CDR1 MGHRA and CDR2 YSYEKL come from the germline V gene. V lost 7 bases and J lost 1, with 10 bases in between. The CDR3 spells CASIGVKNTEAFF. The CDR3 coding sequence is TGCGCCAGCATAGGGGTTAAGAACACTGAAGCTTTCTTT.

V gene TRBV15 combines with J gene TRBJ1-2, with unresolved D. Trimming stripped 1 base from V and 0 bases from J, with 15 bases between. The germline V gene encodes CDR1 LNHNV and CDR2 YYDKDF (reference sequence). The CDR3 spans 17 residues. The CDR3 DNA reads TGTGCCACCAGCAGAGGGGAGTTGGCAGTAGCTAACTATGGCTACACCTTC. Its translation: CATSRGELAVANYGYTF.

This clone was observed a single time. The rearrangement links TRBV5-1 to TRBJ2-1; the D gene is possibly TRBD1 (6 bases). CDR1 and CDR2 (germline): SGHRS, YFSETQ. The CDR3 is 14 residues long. Deletions cut 3 bases from V and 6 bases from J, with 13 bases between. CDR3 sequence reads: CASSSAGTINEQFF. The DNA for the CDR3 is TGCGCCAGCAGCTCGGCCGGGACAATCAATGAGCAGTTCTTC.

This chain links TRBV2 with TRBJ1-1; TRBD1 agrees at 7 bases. Losses at the gene ends were 5 bases for V and 4 bases for J; bases not matched to a gene: 7. Germline CDR1 SNHLY, CDR2 FYNNEI. The CDR3 length is 14 residues. CDR3 nucleotide sequence: TGTGCCAGCAGTTACGGACAGGCGGGCACTGAAGCTTTCTTT. It is translated as CASSYGQAGTEAFF.

The CDR3 DNA reads as TGTGCCAGCAGCCCTCAGGGACTGATGAACACCGGGGAGCTGTTTTTT. Encoded protein: CASSPQGLMNTGELFF. V and J are TRBV7-3 and TRBJ2-2; TRBD2 is a possible D gene (6 bases). Trimming cost V 5 bases and J 1 base, with 14 bases left between them. The CDR3 length is 16 residues. CDR1 and CDR2 from the germline V gene are SGHTA and FQGTGA.

The chain combines TRBV12-5 with TRBJ1-1; tentatively, D is TRBD1 (6 bases). V lost 6 bases to trimming and J lost 8 bases, with 19 bases between them. CDR1 is LGHNT and CDR2 is FRNRAP in the germline V gene. This CDR3 is built from 14 residues. The CDR3 DNA is TGTGCTAGTGGCCCGGGGCTACCAGGGGCGGAAGCTTTCTTT. Its translation: CASGPGLPGAEAFF.

This clone was seen only a few times. CDR3 sequence: CASSDIGDSANEKLFF. The CDR3 region has the DNA TGTGCCAGCTCAGACATCGGGGACAGTGCAAATGAAAAACTGTTTTTT. The chain is built from TRBV18 and TRBJ1-4; 7 nucleotides match TRBD1. This CDR3 spans 16 amino acids. V lost 5 bases and J lost 5; bases outside the gene matches: 11. Germline CDR1 and CDR2: KGHSH and LQKENI.